This T cell receptor beta chain originates from a study of T cell responses to AZD1222 COVID-19 vaccine. Overall study context: Recipients boosted at about 4 weeks or about 12 weeks are pooled. General study points: Only five or six AZD1222 recipients were seropositive at baseline. Reports indicate that nearly half of spike-specific TCRs are directed at unmutated variant regions. In a largely white British group with more females than males, clonal diversity was possibly underestimated.

The V gene lost 4 bases and the J gene lost 0 bases, with 13 bases spanning the gap. The CDR3 totals 16 residues. Germline values: CDR1 SGHAT, CDR2 FQNNGV. Method: immunoSEQ multiplex PCR; TCRdb's copy keeps in-frame clones and lacks some. The table lists approximately 140,000 clones, more than 70% of them singletons. Note on this clone: Antigen: not known.

V is TRBV11-2 and J is TRBJ1-5, with D maybe TRBD1 (6 bases). The TCR sequence derives from an adult in good health. This material consisted of peripheral blood, taken on day 0 of AZD1222 vaccination. CDR3 loop: CASSSGHRYSNQPQHF. The CDR3, as DNA: TGTGCCAGCAGCTCGGGACACAGATATAGCAATCAGCCCCAGCATTTT.